This entry concerns a single T cell receptor beta chain. This entry belongs to a study of blood T cell repertoires in COVID-19. Looking at the study overall: PBMCs, B-cell-depleted T cells, or T cells were the source of the cDNA or gDNA that made up the material.

The authors' processing: Nucleated cell number was recorded as an estimate derived from reference gene primer amplification. The repertoire was sequenced with immunoSEQ multiplex PCR; TCRdb's copy has only in-frame clones and lacks some. V and J calls and clone size follow that table, whereas D and trimming were derived from the DNA. The repertoire consists of approximately 60,000 clones, with roughly 78% occurring once and the leading ten covering approximately 15%. The sample consisted of peripheral blood. The TCR comes from a man aged 55 to 70 with COVID-19, enrolled during active disease.

The CDR3 bases are TGTGCCTGGAGTCCATCGGGACTAGCGGGAGATGAGCAGTACTTC. Its protein is CAWSPSGLAGDEQYF. The rearrangement uses TRBV30 and TRBJ2-7; 14 bases are a match to TRBD2. The junction had 7 bases not matched to a gene; V was cut back by 2 bases and J by 7 bases. Germline CDR1 is GTSNPN and CDR2 is SVGIG (reference sequence). This CDR3 region has 15 residues. The whole variable domain, remainder taken from reference TRBV30 and TRBJ2-7, is SQTIHQWPATLVQPVGSPLSLECTVEGTSNPNLYWYRQAAGRGLQLLFYSVGIGQISSEVPQNLSASRPQDRQFILSSKKLLLSDSGFYLCAWSPSGLAGDEQYFGPGTRLTVT.